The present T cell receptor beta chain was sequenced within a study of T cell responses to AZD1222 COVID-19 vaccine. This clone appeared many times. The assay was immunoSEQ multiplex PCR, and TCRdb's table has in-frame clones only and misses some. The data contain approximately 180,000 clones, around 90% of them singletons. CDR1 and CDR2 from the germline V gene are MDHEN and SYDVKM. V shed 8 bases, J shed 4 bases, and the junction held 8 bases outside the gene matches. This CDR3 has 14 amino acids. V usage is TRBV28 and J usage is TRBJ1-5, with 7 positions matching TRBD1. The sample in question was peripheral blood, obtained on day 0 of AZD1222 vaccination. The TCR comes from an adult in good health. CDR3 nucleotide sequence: TGTGCCAGCTTACAGGGGTCGCATAATCAGCCCCAGCATTTT. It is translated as CASLQGSHNQPQHF.